This record covers a single TCR beta chain. This sample was taken from a study of neoadjuvant nivolumab and ipilimumab in lung cancer. Trimming removed 3 bases from V and 0 bases from J, with 10 bases in between. CDR1 and CDR2 (germline): SNHLY, FYNNEI. The CDR3 consists of 15 residues. Method: immunoSEQ multiplex PCR; TCRdb's copy keeps in-frame clones and lacks some. The sample yields fewer than 35,000 clones, approximately 92% seen once. The J gene is TRBJ2-3, the V gene TRBV2, with unresolved D. This specimen was peripheral blood, taken after neoadjuvant nivolumab, alone or with ipilimumab, at or shortly before surgery. The origin of this receptor is an adult with non-small cell lung cancer. CDR3 sequence reads: CASSDGVTSTDTQYF. CDR3 coding DNA: TGTGCCAGCAGTGACGGAGTTACTAGCACAGATACGCAGTATTTT.